What follows are 2 T cell receptor beta chains derived from one specimen sequenced in a study of identical twins. Each CDR3 protein gets one entry after TCRdb re-called the 5' RACE reads with MiXCR. The table records 500,000 to 600,000 distinct CDR3 sequences, approximately 22% of them present only once. Another study also made use of these data, one on T cells expressing NK-cell markers.

The material sequenced was CD4+ T cells sorted from blood. These receptors came from a woman aged 18-29 years in good health.

This clonotype was detected a few times. The chain employs TRBV4-3 and TRBJ1-5; tentative D call: TRBD1 (5 bases). Trimming stripped 2 bases from V and 2 bases from J, with 13 bases between. CDR3 length: 16 residues. The V gene's germline CDR1 is LGHNA and CDR2 YSLEER. The CDR3 nucleotides read TGCGCCAGCAGCCAACAACACCGGGGGGGCAATCAGCCCCAGCATTTT. Protein product: CASSQQHRGGNQPQHF.

This clonotype was counted between two and nine times. The chain couples TRBV7-2 to TRBJ1-1; D gene ambiguous. Trimming cost V 1 base and J 11 bases, with 20 bases left between them. The CDR3 covers 15 residues. CDR1 and CDR2 from the germline V gene are SGHTA and FQGNSA. The chain's CDR3 is CASSLEVVTTRAAFF. CDR3 DNA sequence: TGTGCCAGCAGCTTAGAAGTGGTTACCACAAGGGCGGCTTTCTTT.